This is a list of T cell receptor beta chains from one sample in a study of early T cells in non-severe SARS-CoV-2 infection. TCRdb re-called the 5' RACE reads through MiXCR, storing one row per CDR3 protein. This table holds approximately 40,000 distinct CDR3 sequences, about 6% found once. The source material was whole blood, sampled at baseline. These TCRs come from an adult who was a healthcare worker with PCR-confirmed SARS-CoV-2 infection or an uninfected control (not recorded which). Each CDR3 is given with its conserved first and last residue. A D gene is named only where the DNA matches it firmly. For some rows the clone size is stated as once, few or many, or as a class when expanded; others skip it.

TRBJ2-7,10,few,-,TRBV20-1,TGCAGTGCTAGAGCGGGGGAGCAGTACTTC,CSARAGEQYF
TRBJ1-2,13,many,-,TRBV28,TGTGCCAGCAGTTTCCCTCAAGGGAGGGGCTACACCTTC,CASSFPQGRGYTF
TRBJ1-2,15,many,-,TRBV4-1,TGCGCCAGCAGCCAAGATATGTCGAGTAATCGTGGCTACACCTTC,CASSQDMSSNRGYTF
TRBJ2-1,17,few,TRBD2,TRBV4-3,TGCGCCAGCAGCCAAGGGGCACTAGCGGGAGCCCGCAATGAGCAGTTCTTC,CASSQGALAGARNEQFF
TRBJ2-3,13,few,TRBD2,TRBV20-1,TGCAGTGCTTTGTTAGCGGGGTGGGATACGCAGTATTTT,CSALLAGWDTQYF
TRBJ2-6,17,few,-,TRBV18,TGTGCCAGCTCACCACGGAGGGCGTCCTCTGGGGCCAACGTCCTGACTTTC,CASSPRRASSGANVLTF
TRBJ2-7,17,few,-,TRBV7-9,TGTGCCAGCAGCTTAGGTGGGGTCGGTGGACTAACCTACGAGCAGTACTTC,CASSLGGVGGLTYEQYF
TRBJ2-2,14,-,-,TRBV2,TGTGCCAGCGGCCGCGCCCCGAACACCGGGGAGCTGTTTTTT,CASGRAPNTGELFF
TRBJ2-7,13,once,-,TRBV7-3,TGTGTCAGCAGCCAGACCTCGGGGTACGAGCAGTACTTC,CVSSQTSGYEQYF
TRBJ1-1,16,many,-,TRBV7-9,TGTGCCAGCAGCTTAGGTGTAGGAGACCCGAACACTGAAGCTTTCTTT,CASSLGVGDPNTEAFF
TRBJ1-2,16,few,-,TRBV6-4,TGTGCCAGCAGTGACGCATGGACAGAGGATAACTATGGCTACACCTTC,CASSDAWTEDNYGYTF
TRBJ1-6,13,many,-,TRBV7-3,TGTGCCAGCAGCTTAAACATGGATTCACCCCTCCACTTT,CASSLNMDSPLHF
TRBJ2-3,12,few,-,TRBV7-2,TGTGCCAGCAGCTTCCCTCGAAATACGCAGTATTTT,CASSFPRNTQYF
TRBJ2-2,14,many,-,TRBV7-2,TGTGCCAGCAGCCGTTCAGCGGGCACCGGGGAGCTGTTTTTT,CASSRSAGTGELFF
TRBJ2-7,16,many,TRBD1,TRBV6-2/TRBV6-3,TGTGCCAGCAGTTACTCGCCGGGACAGGGCCTTTACGAGCAGTACTTC,CASSYSPGQGLYEQYF
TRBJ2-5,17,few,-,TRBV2,TGTGCCAGCAGTGCCCCGGGGACACGTCTCGGAGGAGAGACCCAGTACTTC,CASSAPGTRLGGETQYF
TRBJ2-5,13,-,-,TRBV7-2,TGTGCCAGCAGCAAACCAGTCCAAGAGACCCAGTACTTC,CASSKPVQETQYF
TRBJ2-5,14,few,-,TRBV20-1,TGCAGTGCTAGCCCACTAGGCCGGCTGGAGACCCAGTACTTC,CSASPLGRLETQYF
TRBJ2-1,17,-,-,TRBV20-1,TGCAGTGCTAGGCCCCCGCGGCGGAAACACTCCTACAATGAGCAGTTCTTC,CSARPPRRKHSYNEQFF
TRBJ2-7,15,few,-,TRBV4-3,TGCGCCAGCAGCCAGTCACGAAGGGGCTCCTACGAGCAGTACTTC,CASSQSRRGSYEQYF
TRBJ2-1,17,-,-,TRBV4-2,TGTGCCAGCAGCCATGAAACTAGCGTGGGGGCTTTTACCGAGCAGTTCTTC,CASSHETSVGAFTEQFF
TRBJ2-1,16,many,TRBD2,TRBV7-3,TGTGCCAGCTCCTCGGGAACTAGCGGGGCCTACAATGAGCAGTTCTTC,CASSSGTSGAYNEQFF
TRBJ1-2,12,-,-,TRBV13,TGTGCCAGCAGCTCCAGGGACCACGGCTACACCTTC,CASSSRDHGYTF
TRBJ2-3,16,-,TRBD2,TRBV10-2,TGCGCCAGCAGGGACCGACTAGCGGCCAGCACAGATACGCAGTATTTT,CASRDRLAASTDTQYF
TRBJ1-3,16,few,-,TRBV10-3,TGTGCCATCAGTGAGTCCGACGGCCGCTCTGGAAACACCATATATTTT,CAISESDGRSGNTIYF
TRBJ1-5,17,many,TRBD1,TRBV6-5,TGTGCCAGCAGTACCAAAGCGGGACAGGGGAGCAATCAGCCCCAGCATTTT,CASSTKAGQGSNQPQHF
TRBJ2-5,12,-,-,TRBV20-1,TGCAGTGCTCCGGACCATCAAGAGACCCAGTACTTC,CSAPDHQETQYF
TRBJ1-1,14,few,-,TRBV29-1,TGCAGCGTTGAAGATCAAGGGGCGAACACTGAAGCTTTCTTT,CSVEDQGANTEAFF
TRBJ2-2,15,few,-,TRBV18,TGTGCCAGCTCACGAGAGGGACGGAACACCGGGGAGCTGTTTTTT,CASSREGRNTGELFF
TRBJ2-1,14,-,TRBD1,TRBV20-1,TGCAGTGCTGGACGACAGGGTGTAGTGTATGAGCAGTTCTTC,CSAGRQGVVYEQFF
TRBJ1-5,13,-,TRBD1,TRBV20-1,TGCAGTGCCGCGGACAGGGAAAATCAGCCCCAGCATTTT,CSAADRENQPQHF
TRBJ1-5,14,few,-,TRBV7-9,TGTGCCAGCAGCTTGAAGGGAGAGGGTCAGCCCCAGCATTTT,CASSLKGEGQPQHF
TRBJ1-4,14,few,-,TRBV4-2,TGTGCCAGCAGCCAAGAAACAACTAATGAAAAACTGTTTTTT,CASSQETTNEKLFF
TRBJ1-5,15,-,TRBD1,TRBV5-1,TGCGCCAGCAGCTTGGATGCGACAGGGCTCGAGCCCCAGCATTTT,CASSLDATGLEPQHF
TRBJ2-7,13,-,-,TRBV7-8,TGTGCCAGCAGCTTAGCGTACGGCGGGGAGCAGTACTTC,CASSLAYGGEQYF
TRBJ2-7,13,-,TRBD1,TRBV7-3,TGTGCCAGCAGCTACGGAACAGGGGGCGAGCAGTACTTC,CASSYGTGGEQYF
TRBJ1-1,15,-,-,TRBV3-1,TGTGCCAGCAGCCAAGTTCCAGGACCGAACACTGAAGCTTTCTTT,CASSQVPGPNTEAFF
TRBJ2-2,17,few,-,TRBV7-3,TGTGCCAGCAGCTTAGGCAACGAGAAACTTGCTACCGGGGAGCTGTTTTTT,CASSLGNEKLATGELFF
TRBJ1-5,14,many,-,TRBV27,TGTGCCAGCAGTTCAGGGTTGGGTAATCAGCCCCAGCATTTT,CASSSGLGNQPQHF
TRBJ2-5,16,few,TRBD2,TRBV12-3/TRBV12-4,TGTGCCAGCAGGCTGCTTAAAAGCGGGGGGGCAGAGACCCAGTACTTC,CASRLLKSGGAETQYF